This T cell receptor beta chain was identified in a study of T cell responses to AZD1222 COVID-19 vaccine. Findings of the study overall: Among spike-specific TCRs, nearly half reportedly target unmutated variant regions. Donors, mostly white British, included more females; clonal diversity was possibly underestimated.

Assay: immunoSEQ multiplex PCR; the TCRdb copy retains only in-frame clones and omits some. The sample gives roughly 49,000 clones, 87% of which show up once; approximately 2.5% is in the top ten. For this clone: No antigen is known for it.

This sequence originates from an adult who received the AZD1222 COVID-19 vaccine. The input for sequencing was peripheral blood, taken 28 days after the second AZD1222 dose.

The CDR3 DNA is TGTGCCAGCAGCCAAGCCCTGTGGGGGGGAAACACCATATATTTT. The encoded protein is CASSQALWGGNTIYF. The J gene is TRBJ1-3, the V gene TRBV3-1 (or the pseudogene TRBV3-2); the D gene is possibly TRBD1 (5 bases). The length of the CDR3 is 15 residues. Trimming took off 1 base at V and 4 bases at J, with 11 bases between the two ends. CDR1 is LGHDT and CDR2 is YNNKEL in the germline V gene (reference sequence).